This record looks at one TCR beta chain sequence and its context. Its antigen target is currently unknown. No base-level quality is on record; no much larger clone is a single base apart. Other DNA sequences in this specimen translate into the identical CDR3. Using the deep immunoSEQ assay, multiplex PCR amplified TCR CDR3 regions from genomic DNA. Extracted genomic DNA from each cell subset was spread evenly across all wells of several immunoSEQ 96-well plates, with each plate serving as a replicate. For sorted subsets, each replicate PCR was loaded with about 0.2 ug genomic DNA, equivalent to approximately 27,000 T cell genomes. Purified libraries were measured with a Qubit 3.0 fluorometer, size-checked on a Bioanalyzer 2100, and measured again with the KAPA Library Quantification kit. A separate single-read 150-cycle Illumina NextSeq 550 flow cell was used to sequence each immunoSEQ 96-well plate. Processing in the source paper ran as follows. Because the immunoSEQ output included only junctional sequences and no quality scores, the filtering could not be the same as the filtering used for full-length reads. Sequences were annotated with PyIR, a Python wrapper for IgBLAST v1.9, using IMGT germline references to assign V/J genes and CDR3. Reads were filtered out if the reads had weak V/J assignments (E-value above 1e-6), no CDR3, stop codons, out-of-frame junctions, or ambiguous translated residues. A V3J clonotype was defined by an identical inferred V gene, J gene, and CDR3 amino acid sequence. Percentage overlap between repertoires was calculated by dividing the number of shared unique clonotypes by the size of the smaller repertoire. Richness of each repertoire was evaluated using RTK rarefaction, the Chao1 estimator, and Recon v2.1 estimates of unobserved clonotypes. OLGA was used to compute generation probabilities for all TCRbeta clonotypes that the gDNA method yielded from a handful of donors. TCRdb limited this immuneACCESS table to in-frame rearrangements with V and J called. A share of clones is missing; checked studies link under half to unresolved V genes, and the rest is unexplained. The V and J calls and clone size come from that table; D and trimming were worked out from the DNA. The sample table records roughly 1,600,000 clones; 98% of these occur just once. Together, the top ten hold about 0.35% of the sample.

Healthy HIV-negative adults with no recently reported acute infections or vaccinations were included as donors. Every donor was a Caucasian adult residing in Nashville, Tennessee, USA. Magnetic negative selection was used to enrich CD4+ T cells, after which naive cells were positively selected on CD45RA and the negative fraction became the memory subset. After blood collection by leukapheresis, PBMCs were isolated using Ficoll-Histopaque density gradient centrifugation and then cryopreserved in the vapor phase of liquid nitrogen. Purity and quantity of every magnetically sorted T cell population were checked by analytical flow cytometry. From each sorted fraction, genomic DNA was isolated and quantified by UV absorbance on a Nanodrop 2000c. CDR1 and CDR2 are drawn from the germline V gene: SQVTM, ANQGSEA. The CDR3 runs 13 residues from the cysteine to the phenylalanine. Solely the CDR3 DNA is kept, with 39 bases framed from the first base. V is pruned by 6 bases and J by 3 bases, leaving 5 bases of the junction without a gene match.

The data belong to a study of shared clonotypes between healthy human individuals (dated by TCRdb to 2019 to 2021). Study-wide context: The cohort included a few men and two women between 18 and 49 years of age. For each donor, CD4 naive and CD4 memory were each given three plates, CD8 naive was given two plates, and CD8 memory was given one plate. The study deeply sequenced blood TCR repertoires of about 5 healthy adults to estimate repertoire size and the extent of clonotype sharing between individuals. To increase sequencing depth and limit assay-specific biases, TCR repertoire library preparation and sequencing were carried out by different laboratories using diverse techniques. Each donor's leukapheresis produced roughly between roughly 0.85 and 10 billion PBMCs.

What the authors observed across the whole study: Larger estimated clonotype richness was generally found for naive subsets than for memory subsets. Even with the large sequencing depth, rarefaction of the sorted-subset datasets indicated that sequencing was incomplete. Pairwise subsampling led to the expectation that sequencing depth would affect the degree of clonotype sharing among donors. Sampling was limited to blood, and TCR repertoires in tissue likely differ from TCR repertoires in blood. When a handful of donors were compared, the shared fraction of clonotypes was about 5% for naive CD4, around 3.5% for naive CD8, more than 2% for memory CD4, and 0.35% to 0.5% for memory CD8. Because the study included only a small number of donors, the genetic and exposure-history diversity represented was limited. Compared with non-shared clonotypes, clonotypes shared by all four sorted-subset donors had higher generation probabilities.

The sample was naive CD4+ T cells sorted from blood. Sample cell subset or site, as interpreted from the label and publication: CD45RA+ positively selected. The chain uses TRBV29-1 and TRBJ2-3; 8 of the junction bases match TRBD2. This TCR came from a man aged 25 to 40 in good health. The bases are TGCAGCGTAGCGGGAGTTGTTACAGATACGCAGTATTTT. This is translated as CSVAGVVTDTQYF.